The clone carrying this T cell receptor beta chain appeared a few times. Its antigen is still unknown. The ends were cut back, 0 bases at V and 5 bases at J, with 15 bases in the middle. The CDR3 loop spans 15 amino acids. Germline CDR1 is SGDLS and CDR2 is YYNGEE. The data were taken from a study of cytomegalovirus exposure and HLA in healthy donors. Study-level findings and limits: Within an earlier analysis, most TCR beta V segments proved productive either about 87% or about 30% of the time. Researchers catalogued some 160 TCR beta chains as cytomegalovirus-associated.

The primer mix had 60 Vbeta and 13 Jbeta primers. Generated by immunoSEQ multiplex PCR, the TCRdb table keeps only in-frame clones and is missing some. This table has some 180,000 clones, roughly 8.7% appearing once. The chain has TRBV9 and TRBJ2-7; weak D call: TRBD1 (6 bases). Sequenced material: PBMCs. The sequence was collected from a woman between 25 and 40 years old in good health and CMV-seropositive. The CDR3 region has the DNA TGTGCCAGCAGCGTAGGACGAGGGGGTAACCACGAGCAGTACTTC. Translation gives CASSVGRGGNHEQYF. Drawing the rest from reference TRBV9 and TRBJ2-7, the complete variable domain is DSGVTQTPKHLITATGQRVTLRCSPRSGDLSVYWYQQSLDQGLQFLIQYYNGEERAKGNILERFSAQQFPDLHSELNLSSLELGDSALYFCASSVGRGGNHEQYFGPGTRLTVT.